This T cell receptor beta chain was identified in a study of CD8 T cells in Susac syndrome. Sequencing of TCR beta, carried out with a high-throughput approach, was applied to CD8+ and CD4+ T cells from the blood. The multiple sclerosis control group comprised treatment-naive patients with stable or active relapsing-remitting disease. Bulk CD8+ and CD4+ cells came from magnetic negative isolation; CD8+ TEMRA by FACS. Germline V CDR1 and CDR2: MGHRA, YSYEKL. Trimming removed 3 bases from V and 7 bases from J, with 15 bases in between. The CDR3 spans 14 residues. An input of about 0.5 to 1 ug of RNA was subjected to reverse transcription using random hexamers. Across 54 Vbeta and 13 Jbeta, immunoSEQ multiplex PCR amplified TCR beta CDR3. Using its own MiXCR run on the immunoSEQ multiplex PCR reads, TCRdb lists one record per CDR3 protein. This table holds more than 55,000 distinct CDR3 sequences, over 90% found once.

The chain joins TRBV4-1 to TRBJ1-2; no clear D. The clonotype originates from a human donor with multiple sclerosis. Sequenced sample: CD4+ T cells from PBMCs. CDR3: CASSQAVGVSGYTF. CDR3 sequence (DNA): TGCGCCAGCAGCCAGGCCGTTGGTGTTAGTGGCTACACCTTC.